The 7 T cell receptor beta chains given below trace back to one sample, sequenced in a study of T cell responses to AZD1222 COVID-19 vaccine. Using immunoSEQ multiplex PCR, the repertoire was profiled, and TCRdb retains in-frame clones only, with some absent. The table records 130,000 to 150,000 clones, 91% of them present only once. The sample here was peripheral blood, taken on day 0 of AZD1222 vaccination. The receptors here all came from an adult in good health.

This clone was observed a single time. The V gene is TRBV6-5, the J gene TRBJ2-5; D uncertain. Germline CDR1 and CDR2: MNHEY and SVGAGI. This CDR3 has 14 amino acids. Trimming left V 0 bases short and J 3 bases short, with 8 bases between. The CDR3 coding sequence is TGTGCCAGCAGTTACTCGAACAGAGAAGAGACCCAGTACTTC. This gives the protein CASSYSNREETQYF.

This clone was found a few times. The CDR3, as DNA: TGTGCCATCAGTGAGGGGGGTCAGGCGGCGCAGTACTTC. Protein product: CAISEGGQAAQYF. V and J are TRBV10-3 and TRBJ2-7; D may be TRBD1 or TRBD2 (5 bases each). The CDR3 runs to 13 residues. Germline assignment: CDR1 ENHRY and CDR2 SYGVKD. V dropped 2 bases and J dropped 9 bases, with 14 bases sitting between them.

This clone came up once. CDR3 loop: CASSVMNGEAGELFF. DNA for the CDR3: TGTGCCAGCAGCGTTATGAACGGGGAGGCCGGGGAGCTGTTTTTT. This chain connects TRBV9 to TRBJ2-2; perhaps TRBD2 as D (6 bases). This CDR3 has 15 amino acids. Per the germline V gene, CDR1 is SGDLS and CDR2 is YYNGEE. V lost 2 bases and J lost 6, with 14 bases in between.

The chain uses TRBV5-6 and TRBJ2-1; a weak D match, TRBD2 (7 bases). The V gene lost 3 bases and the J gene lost 10 bases, with 17 bases spanning the gap. Germline values: CDR1 SGHDT, CDR2 YYEEEE. The CDR3 is made up of 14 amino acids. The CDR3 coding sequence is TGTGCCAGCAGCTCTGCCCGGGGGGCTGGGGAGCAGTTCTTC. It yields the protein CASSSARGAGEQFF.

This sequence joins TRBV5-4 and TRBJ1-2; D gene uncertain. Germline lookup yields CDR1 SGHNT and CDR2 YYREEE (reference sequence). The CDR3 runs to 13 residues. V dropped 1 base and J dropped 2 bases, with 6 bases sitting between them. The CDR3 DNA is TGTGCCAGCAGCTTGTCGGAGAACTATGGCTACACCTTC. Its translation: CASSLSENYGYTF. Full variable domain (missing parts from reference TRBV5-4 and TRBJ1-2): ETGVTQSPTHLIKTRGQQVTLRCSSQSGHNTVSWYQQALGQGPQFIFQYYREEENGRGNFPPRFSGLQFPNYSSELNVNALELDDSALYLCASSLSENYGYTFGSGTRLTVV.

On this clone: The sample carries other DNA sequences with the same CDR3. The chain uses TRBV20-1 and TRBJ1-2; D is uncertain. Trimming took 5 bases from V and 4 from J, leaving 8 bases between them. This CDR3 contains 11 residues. Per the germline V gene, CDR1 is DFQATT and CDR2 is SNEGSKA (reference sequence). In DNA, the CDR3 is TGCAGTGCTGTAGGAGGCTATGGCTACACCTTC. As protein: CSAVGGYGYTF.

Regarding this clone: It is likely a read error, because the conserved phenylalanine at the end of the CDR3 is missing. It is unclear where the CDR3 begins or ends on the DNA, so no DNA is shown, and the CDR3 is as TCRdb lists it. This rearrangement joins TRBV5-8 to TRBJ1-2; whether TRBD1, the table's D call, matches the DNA was not checked. With termini counted, the CDR3 has 14 amino acids. Germline V gives CDR1 SGHTS, CDR2 YDEGEE. The chain's CDR3 is CASSYRIRDRVQVG.